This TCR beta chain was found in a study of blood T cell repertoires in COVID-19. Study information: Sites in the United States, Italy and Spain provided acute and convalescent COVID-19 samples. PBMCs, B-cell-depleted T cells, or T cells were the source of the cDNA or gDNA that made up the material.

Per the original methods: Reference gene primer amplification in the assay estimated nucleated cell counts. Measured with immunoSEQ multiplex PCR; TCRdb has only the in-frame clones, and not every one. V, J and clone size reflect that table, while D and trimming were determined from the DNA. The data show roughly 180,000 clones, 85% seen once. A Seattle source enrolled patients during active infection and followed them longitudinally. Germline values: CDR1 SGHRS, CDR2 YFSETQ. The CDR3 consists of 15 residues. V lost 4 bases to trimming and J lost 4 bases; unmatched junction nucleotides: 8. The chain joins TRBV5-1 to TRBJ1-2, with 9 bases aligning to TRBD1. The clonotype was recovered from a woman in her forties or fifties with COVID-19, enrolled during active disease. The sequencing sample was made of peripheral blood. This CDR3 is CASSPEGQGSYGYTF. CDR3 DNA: TGCGCCAGCAGCCCAGAGGGACAGGGAAGCTATGGCTACACCTTC.